This T cell receptor beta chain was recorded in a study of cytomegalovirus exposure and HLA in healthy donors. Study information: The platform used for the 120 or so validation repertoires matched that of the approximately 670 first-cohort repertoires, a later analysis reported.

Sequencing used immunoSEQ multiplex PCR; TCRdb keeps in-frame clones, though not all of them. The sample has over 110,000 clones, 70% to 90% seen once; the top ten hold around 10%. From germline, CDR1 is LNHNV and CDR2 YYDKDF (reference sequence). V lost 0 bases, J lost 7 bases, and 21 bases lay in between. This CDR3 comprises 17 residues. This clone occurred a few times. Material for sequencing was PBMCs. The chain has TRBV15 and TRBJ1-2, with D possibly being TRBD1 (6 bases). This sequence originates from a young man in good health and CMV-seropositive. The CDR3 region is CATSRDSGRGRAGGYTF. In DNA form, the CDR3 reads TGTGCCACCAGCAGAGATTCGGGCAGGGGCCGGGCTGGTGGCTACACCTTC.